Reported below is one TCR beta chain. Its target is unknown. The primer mix had 60 Vbeta and 13 Jbeta primers. The repertoire was sequenced with immunoSEQ multiplex PCR; TCRdb's copy has only in-frame clones and lacks some. The data hold about 120,000 clones, with about 86% observed a single time. Germline V lookup: CDR1 SGHVS, CDR2 FQNEAQ. The CDR3 runs 15 residues. The V and J ends lost 5 bases and 7 bases, in that order; junction bases with no gene match: 9. The source of the sample is a study of cytomegalovirus exposure and HLA in healthy donors. Whole-study results and caveats: Productive status was seen about 90% or about 30% of the time for most TCR beta V segments in an earlier analysis.

The chain is built from TRBV7-8 and TRBJ2-2; 8 positions match TRBD1. This receptor was identified in a woman in her thirties in good health and CMV-seronegative. The sample consisted of PBMCs. CDR3 nucleotide sequence: TGTGCCAGCAGCCGGAAGAAGGACAGGGACGGGGAGCTGTTTTTT. As protein: CASSRKKDRDGELFF.